These 2 T cell receptor beta chains originate from one sample sequenced in a study of blood T cell repertoires in COVID-19. Sequencing was performed with immunoSEQ multiplex PCR; in TCRdb, only in-frame clones are kept and a portion is missing. This sample yields 120,000 to 150,000 clones, of which 80% are seen a single time; 10% to 15% belongs to the top ten. The sequencing sample was made of peripheral blood. Source of these receptors: a man aged 55 to 70 with active or convalescent COVID-19.

This chain uses TRBV5-1 with TRBJ2-7, with TRBD1 as a possible D gene (6 bases). The CDR3 has 13 amino acids. Trimming removed 5 bases from V and 6 bases from J, with 15 bases in between. CDR1 SGHRS and CDR2 YFSETQ come from the germline V gene. The CDR3 bases are TGCGCCAGCAGAGTGTCACAGGGTTTCGAGCAGTACTTC. Translation gives CASRVSQGFEQYF.

Here the CDR3 reads CASSWGGQGDQETQYF. DNA for the CDR3: TGTGCCAGCAGCTGGGGGGGACAGGGGGATCAAGAGACCCAGTACTTC. The rearrangement uses TRBV5-8 and TRBJ2-5; 11 bases align to TRBD1. Per germline, CDR1 SGHTS and CDR2 YDEGEE. Trimming at V came to 3 bases and at J to 2 bases, leaving 6 bases not matched to a gene. The CDR3 runs 16 residues. Based on the CDR3 plus reference TRBV5-8 and TRBJ2-5, the full variable domain is EAGVTQSPTHLIKTRGQQATLRCSPISGHTSVYWYQQALGLGLQFLLWYDEGEERNRGNFPPRFSGRQFPNYSSELNVNALELEDSALYLCASSWGGQGDQETQYFGPGTRLLVL.